The 20 T cell receptor beta chains given below trace back to one sample, sequenced in a study of blood T cell repertoires in COVID-19. Generated by immunoSEQ multiplex PCR, the TCRdb table keeps only in-frame clones and is missing some. The sample consists of 110,000 to 150,000 clones, more than 75% of them appearing once. Sequencing input: peripheral blood. The receptors were sampled from a man aged 60 to 75 with acute or convalescent COVID-19.

The chain couples TRBV7-9 to TRBJ2-1; TRBD2 matches at 9 bases. With V trimmed by 5 bases and J by 2 bases, 10 bases remained unmatched. The germline V gene has CDR1 SEHNR and CDR2 FQNEAQ (reference sequence). CDR3 length equals 17 residues. For the CDR3, the DNA is TGTGCCAGCAGCCGCGAGGGTAGCGGGAGCCCCTACAATGAGCAGTTCTTC. Its translation: CASSREGSGSPYNEQFF. The full variable domain, rest sourced from reference TRBV7-9 and TRBJ2-1, is DTGVSQNPRHKITKRGQNVTFRCDPISEHNRLYWYRQTLGQGPEFLTYFQNEAQLEKSRLLSDRFSAERPKGSFSTLEIQRTEQGDSAMYLCASSREGSGSPYNEQFFGPGTRLTVL.

At least ten counts were recorded for this clone. This chain uses TRBV20-1 with TRBJ2-5; D is undetermined. Germline V gene sequence: CDR1 DFQATT, CDR2 SNEGSKA (reference sequence). Trimming removed 5 bases from V and 5 bases from J, with 9 bases in between. CDR3 size: 11 residues. CDR3 region: CSAPRLETQYF. DNA for the CDR3: TGCAGTGCTCCCCGACTGGAGACCCAGTACTTC.

This clone was recorded a few times. CDR3 sequence: CSVRSPGLRGGYTF. The CDR3 DNA reads TGCAGCGTTCGTTCCCCGGGGCTCAGGGGTGGCTACACCTTC. The chain combines TRBV29-1 with TRBJ1-2; D is possibly TRBD1 (6 bases). The CDR3 length is 14 residues. The ends were cut back, 5 bases at V and 7 bases at J, with 20 bases in the middle. Germline CDR1 and CDR2: SQVTM and ANQGSEA. The variable domain in full, with the rest retrieved from reference TRBV29-1 and TRBJ1-2, is SAVISQKPSRDICQRGTSLTIQCQVDSQVTMMFWYRQQPGQSLTLIATANQGSEATYESGFVIDKFPISRPNLTFSTLTVSNMSPEDSSIYLCSVRSPGLRGGYTFGSGTRLTVV.

The genes are TRBV27 and TRBJ1-2, with 9 bases matching TRBD1. The CDR3 has 15 residues. With 6 bases clipped from V and 5 bases from J, the junction kept 10 bases outside the gene matches. Germline V gene data show CDR1 as MNHEY and CDR2 as SMNVEV (reference sequence). The CDR3 loop is CASRVWTGEGYGYTF. Written as DNA, the CDR3 is TGTGCCAGCAGGGTGTGGACAGGGGAAGGGTATGGCTACACCTTC.

This chain connects TRBV11-3 to TRBJ2-7, with 9 nucleotides matching TRBD1. The V gene's germline CDR1 is SGHNT and CDR2 YENEEA. The CDR3 loop spans 14 amino acids. Trimming removed 5 bases from V and 3 bases from J; junction bases left unmatched: 5. The CDR3 sequence is CASSLRQGDYEQYF. The CDR3 nucleotides read TGTGCCAGCAGCCTCCGACAGGGGGACTACGAGCAGTACTTC.

The rearrangement uses TRBV11-2 and TRBJ2-3, with a tentative D call TRBD1 (6 bases). The germline V gene has CDR1 SGHAT and CDR2 FQNNGV. V was pared by 8 bases and J by 0 bases, with 12 bases between. This CDR3 contains 14 residues. The CDR3 region is CASLPRGSTDTQYF. The CDR3 coding sequence is TGTGCCAGCTTACCCAGGGGAAGCACAGATACGCAGTATTTT. Full variable domain (outside the CDR3, taken from reference TRBV11-2 and TRBJ2-3): EAGVAQSPRYKIIEKRQSVAFWCNPISGHATLYWYQQILGQGPKLLIQFQNNGVVDDSQLPKDRFSAERLKGVDSTLKIQPAKLEDSAVYLCASLPRGSTDTQYFGPGTRLTVL.

A note on this clone: The junction does not match germline at one end; this may be a read error. This sequence joins TRBV9 and TRBJ2-3, with 8 positions matching TRBD2. The CDR3 has 18 amino acids. From germline, CDR1 is SGDLS and CDR2 YYNGEE. CDR3 sequence (DNA): TGTGTCAGCAGCGTAGAGCTAACGGGAGGGCCGGGGAGAAATACGCAGTATTTT. This codes for CVSSVELTGGPGRNTQYF.

J is TRBJ2-1 and V is TRBV7-3, with 9 positions matching TRBD2. The CDR3 is 15 residues long. The germline V gene encodes CDR1 SGHTA and CDR2 FQGTGA. Germline trimming cut 5 bases from V and 5 bases from J; bases unmatched to any gene: 7. The CDR3 DNA is TGTGCCAGCAGCCTCGGGACTAGCCGACACAATGAGCAGTTCTTC. Protein sequence: CASSLGTSRHNEQFF.

This clone was detected a few times. The chain uses TRBV4-1 and TRBJ2-1; no reliable D call. CDR3 size: 12 residues. The germline V and J ends were trimmed by 6 bases and 7 bases, with 10 bases remaining between them. Germline CDR1 MGHRA, CDR2 YSYEKL. The CDR3 loop is CASRKYGNEQFF. The CDR3 nucleotides are TGCGCCAGCAGGAAATACGGGAATGAGCAGTTCTTC.

The rearrangement uses TRBV24-1 and TRBJ1-5; TRBD1 matches at 8 bases. Germline V gene lookup returns CDR1 KGHDR and CDR2 SFDVKD. The CDR3 spans 15 residues. Trimming at V came to 5 bases and at J to 9 bases, leaving 11 bases not matched to a gene. DNA of the CDR3: TGTGCCACCAGTGCAGGGGACAGGACAATGGGGCCCCAGCATTTT. It codes for CATSAGDRTMGPQHF.

The CDR3 spells CASSYGQPNEKLFF. The CDR3 nucleotides are TGTGCCAGCAGCTACGGACAGCCTAATGAAAAACTGTTTTTT. The V and J genes are TRBV3-1 (or the pseudogene TRBV3-2) and TRBJ1-4; weak D call: TRBD1 (6 bases). Trimming removed 5 bases at V and 3 bases at J, with 10 bases between. The CDR3 extends over 14 amino acids. Looked up from germline, CDR1 is LGHDT and CDR2 is YNNKEL (reference sequence).

The rearrangement uses TRBV13 and TRBJ2-1; 7 bases map to TRBD2. This CDR3 region has 13 residues. After removal of 5 bases from V and 5 bases from J, the junction contained 3 bases not matched to a gene. Per the germline V gene, CDR1 is PRHDT and CDR2 is FYEKMQ (reference sequence). The CDR3 protein is CASSAGLHNEQFF. The CDR3 coding sequence is TGTGCCAGCAGCGCGGGACTACACAATGAGCAGTTCTTC.

The V and J genes are TRBV18 and TRBJ1-1; D remains ambiguous. V was trimmed by 3 bases and J by 0 bases, leaving 11 bases between them. The CDR3 consists of 15 residues. Germline CDR1 is KGHSH and CDR2 is LQKENI. As DNA, the CDR3 is TGTGCCAGCTCACCCCGGGGTTTGGTGAACACTGAAGCTTTCTTT. Translated, it gives CASSPRGLVNTEAFF.

The J gene is TRBJ2-7, the V gene TRBV5-8; 8 bases align to TRBD2. Germline V gives CDR1 SGHTS, CDR2 YDEGEE. Trimming cost V 4 bases and J 3 bases; bases outside gene matches: 6. CDR3 size: 14 residues. The CDR3 loop is CASSPRAGGYEQYF. The CDR3 region has the DNA TGTGCCAGCAGCCCAAGGGCGGGGGGCTACGAGCAGTACTTC.

The table lists this clone with a few counts. The chain couples TRBV3-1 (or the pseudogene TRBV3-2) to TRBJ1-4, with D possibly being TRBD1 (5 bases). This CDR3 has 16 amino acids. With 1 base removed from V and 0 bases from J, the gap between germline ends came to 9 bases. Germline loops: CDR1 LGHDT, CDR2 YNNKEL (reference sequence). CDR3 nucleotide sequence: TGTGCCAGCAGCCAAGCCAGGGCTACAACTAATGAAAAACTGTTTTTT. Residues: CASSQARATTNEKLFF.

This chain links TRBV9 with TRBJ2-1, with 16 bases matching TRBD2. V lost 6 bases to trimming and J lost 10 bases; unmatched junction nucleotides: 10. The CDR3 totals 16 residues. Germline-derived CDR1 and CDR2 are SGDLS and YYNGEE. The CDR3 DNA is TGTGCCAGCACCGATAGACCGGGACTAGCGGGAGGGGAGCAGTTCTTC. Protein: CASTDRPGLAGGEQFF.

This rearrangement joins TRBV7-9 to TRBJ2-1; 8 positions match TRBD1. The CDR3 loop spans 13 amino acids. Germline V lookup: CDR1 SEHNR, CDR2 FQNEAQ (reference sequence). The J segment lost 7 bases and the V segment lost 4 bases, leaving 3 bases of the junction unmatched. The CDR3 region has the DNA TGTGCCAGCAGCTCGGACAGGGCAAATGAGCAGTTCTTC. This codes for CASSSDRANEQFF.

This chain connects TRBV7-9 to TRBJ2-7, with a possible D match to TRBD2 (5 bases). The CDR3 contains 15 residues. Germline V CDR1 and CDR2: SEHNR, FQNEAQ (reference sequence). V was pared by 8 bases and J by 5 bases, with 22 bases between. The CDR3, as DNA: TGTGCCAGCGCCACTCCGGGAAGTAGCGCCCACGAGCAGTACTTC. It specifies CASATPGSSAHEQYF.

The V call is TRBV30, the J call TRBJ2-2, with 7 bases matching TRBD2. The CDR3 consists of 15 residues. Looked up from germline, CDR1 is GTSNPN and CDR2 is SVGIG (reference sequence). Unmatched junction bases numbered 5, after V lost 1 base and J lost 3 bases. The CDR3 region has the DNA TGTGCCTGGAGTGGACTAGCTGGTGACACCGGGGAGCTGTTTTTT. Translating gives CAWSGLAGDTGELFF.

The chain links TRBV7-7 to TRBJ2-5, with D maybe TRBD2 (6 bases). CDR3 length: 14 residues. Germline assignment: CDR1 SSHAT and CDR2 FNYEAQ (reference sequence). V lost 1 base to trimming and J lost 4 bases, with 10 bases between them. The CDR3 DNA reads TGTGCCAGCAGCTTAGTCGGCGGGACAGAGACCCAGTACTTC. Translated: CASSLVGGTETQYF. Based on the CDR3 plus reference TRBV7-7 and TRBJ2-5, the full variable domain is GAGVSQSPRYKVTKRGQDVTLRCDPISSHATLYWYQQALGQGPEFLTYFNYEAQPDKSGLPSDRFSAERPEGSISTLTIQRTEQRDSAMYRCASSLVGGTETQYFGPGTRLLVL.